These 25 T cell receptor beta chains share one sample of origin, sequenced in a study of PD-L1 blockade in urothelial cancer. Repertoires were generated with immunoSEQ multiplex PCR, while TCRdb's copy carries only in-frame clones and drops some. The table records about 80,000 clones, about nine tenths of them present only once. The sample in question was PBMCs, obtained around atezolizumab (anti-PD-L1) treatment. The receptors were gathered from a woman in her seventies with urothelial cancer.

V and J are TRBV19 and TRBJ1-4, with 7 bases that match TRBD1. Germline CDR1 and CDR2: LNHDA and SQIVND (reference sequence). The CDR3 is made up of 14 amino acids. Trimming at V came to 4 bases and at J to 5 bases, leaving 4 bases not matched to a gene. The CDR3 bases are TGTGCCAGTAGTAGCCGGACAGGCAATGAAAAACTGTTTTTT. It is translated as CASSSRTGNEKLFF.

The chain has TRBV6-5 and TRBJ1-2; 11 nucleotides match TRBD1. The germline V gene encodes CDR1 MNHEY and CDR2 SVGAGI. The junction had 7 bases not matched to a gene; V was cut back by 6 bases and J by 7 bases. The CDR3 runs 14 residues. CDR3 nucleotide sequence: TGTGCCAGCAGGCCCCAGGGGACAGGGGGTGGCTACACCTTC. Encoded protein: CASRPQGTGGGYTF.

In its sample, this clone was seen a few times. The genes are TRBV19 and TRBJ1-4, with D possibly TRBD1 on 5 matching bases. Germline CDR1 reads LNHDA; CDR2 reads SQIVND (reference sequence). Trimming left V 3 bases short and J 3 bases short, with 8 bases between. This CDR3 spans 14 amino acids. The CDR3 is CASSITGSNEKLFF. Written as DNA, the CDR3 is TGTGCCAGTAGTATCACAGGATCTAATGAAAAACTGTTTTTT.

The chain couples TRBV29-1 to TRBJ2-1; weak D call: TRBD2 (5 bases). Trimming cost V 4 bases and J 0 bases, with 10 bases left between them. Germline V gene data show CDR1 as SQVTM and CDR2 as ANQGSEA. The CDR3 is 14 amino acids. CDR3 DNA: TGCAGCGTTGCTCCAGCGGCCTCCTACAATGAGCAGTTCTTC. It specifies CSVAPAASYNEQFF.

The V gene is TRBV29-1, the J gene TRBJ1-4; no clear D gene. With 6 bases removed from V and 7 bases from J, the gap between germline ends came to 15 bases. This CDR3 spans 13 amino acids. Germline V CDR1 and CDR2: SQVTM, ANQGSEA. In DNA, the CDR3 is TGCAGCGTACTAGGGTTGTTCGGTGAAAAACTGTTTTTT. This sequence encodes CSVLGLFGEKLFF.

The chain is built from TRBV4-2 and TRBJ2-2; TRBD1 matches at 9 bases. The CDR3 loop spans 17 amino acids. V was pared by 1 base and J by 5 bases, with 8 bases of the junction left unmatched. CDR1 and CDR2 (germline): LGHNA, YNFKEQ. The CDR3 DNA sequence: TGTGCCAGCAGCCAAGCGACAGGGGGGCTAAGGACCGGGGAGCTGTTTTTT. This sequence encodes CASSQATGGLRTGELFF.

As DNA, the CDR3 is TGTGCCAGCAGTGACCGCACCCCGGGACTAGCGGGAGAAGACAATGAGCAGTTCTTC. Its protein product is CASSDRTPGLAGEDNEQFF. The chain joins TRBV6-4 to TRBJ2-1; 14 bases line up with TRBD2. Per the germline V gene, CDR1 is MRHNA and CDR2 is SNTAGT. This CDR3 comprises 19 residues. With 2 bases clipped from V and 5 bases from J, the junction kept 11 bases outside the gene matches.

This chain connects TRBV2 to TRBJ2-3; 7 bases agree with TRBD1. The germline V gene encodes CDR1 SNHLY and CDR2 FYNNEI. The ends lost 5 bases at V and 4 bases at J; junction bases unmatched: 6. The CDR3 has 14 residues. CDR3 loop: CASSNRGAPDTQYF. CDR3 bases: TGTGCCAGCAGTAACAGGGGTGCCCCAGATACGCAGTATTTT.

This chain connects TRBV7-9 to TRBJ2-6; possible D gene TRBD1, 6 bases. The germline CDR1 and CDR2 sequences are SEHNR and FQNEAQ (reference sequence). The CDR3 is made up of 17 amino acids. V was pared by 4 bases and J by 0 bases, with 13 bases between. DNA of the CDR3: TGTGCCAGCAGCTGGCGACAGGAGAGCTCTGGGGCCAACGTCCTGACTTTC. It yields the protein CASSWRQESSGANVLTF.

The rearrangement joins TRBV5-1 to TRBJ1-4, with 7 bases fitting TRBD1. The CDR3 is 15 residues long. In germline, CDR1 is SGHRS, CDR2 YFSETQ. The J segment lost 5 bases and the V segment lost 2 bases, leaving 6 bases of the junction unmatched. CDR3 sequence (DNA): TGCGCCAGCAGCTTTGTTGGGACAGAAAATGAAAAACTGTTTTTT. It codes for CASSFVGTENEKLFF. The whole variable domain, filled in from reference TRBV5-1 and TRBJ1-4, reads KAGVTQTPRYLIKTRGQQVTLSCSPISGHRSVSWYQQTPGQGLQFLFEYFSETQRNKGNFPGRFSGRQFSNSRSEMNVSTLELGDSALYLCASSFVGTENEKLFFGSGTQLSVL.

This rearrangement joins TRBV6-1 to TRBJ1-2, with a tentative D call TRBD1 (5 bases). The V and J ends lost 0 bases and 4 bases respectively, with 12 bases between them. The CDR3 consists of 15 residues. The germline V gene encodes CDR1 MNHNS and CDR2 SASEGT. CDR3 coding DNA: TGTGCCAGCAGTGAAGCGTTGGGGGGGATCTATGGCTACACCTTC. Its protein product is CASSEALGGIYGYTF.

This chain links TRBV29-1 with TRBJ2-1, with 8 bases fitting TRBD1. CDR1 SQVTM and CDR2 ANQGSEA come from the germline V gene. The CDR3 is 15 residues long. After removal of 7 bases from V and 5 bases from J, the junction contained 13 bases not matched to a gene. CDR3 bases: TGCAGCGCCGAGGACAGGGACGGTTTTCACAATGAGCAGTTCTTC. Protein product: CSAEDRDGFHNEQFF.

V is TRBV7-9 and J is TRBJ1-5; 8 bases match TRBD1. Germline V gene data show CDR1 as SEHNR and CDR2 as FQNEAQ (reference sequence). The CDR3 extends over 16 amino acids. With 2 bases clipped from V and 7 bases from J, the junction kept 10 bases outside the gene matches. CDR3 residues: CASSLRISDREQPQHF. The CDR3 nucleotides are TGTGCCAGCAGCTTACGAATATCGGACAGGGAACAGCCCCAGCATTTT.

In DNA, the CDR3 is TGTGCCAGCAGTGCAACGGTCGGACACCACAATGAGCAGTTCTTC. Protein product: CASSATVGHHNEQFF. The gene calls are TRBV5-6 and TRBJ2-1; D possibly corresponds to TRBD1 (5 bases). This CDR3 has 15 residues. V was pared by 5 bases and J by 5 bases, with 17 bases between. Germline lookup yields CDR1 SGHDT and CDR2 YYEEEE. The variable domain in full, with the rest retrieved from reference TRBV5-6 and TRBJ2-1, is DAGVTQSPTHLIKTRGQQVTLRCSPKSGHDTVSWYQQALGQGPQFIFQYYEEEERQRGNFPDRFSGHQFPNYSSELNVNALLLGDSALYLCASSATVGHHNEQFFGPGTRLTVL.

The genes are TRBV19 and TRBJ1-2; 7 nucleotides agree with TRBD1. The CDR3 covers 15 residues. Germline CDR1 is LNHDA and CDR2 is SQIVND (reference sequence). Unmatched junction bases numbered 14, after V lost 5 bases and J lost 8 bases. In DNA, the CDR3 is TGTGCCAGTAGTCCTGGGACAGTTGGGCAAGAAGGCTACACCTTC. This translates into CASSPGTVGQEGYTF.

The chain uses TRBV11-1 and TRBJ2-1, with D perhaps TRBD2 (6 bases). Trimming removed 1 base at V and 4 bases at J, with 11 bases between. Germline V gene data show CDR1 as SGHAT and CDR2 as FQDESV (reference sequence). The CDR3 contains 15 residues. The CDR3, as DNA: TGTGCCAGCAGCTTAGTTAGGACTAAATACAATGAGCAGTTCTTC. Translating it yields CASSLVRTKYNEQFF.

This chain connects TRBV2 to TRBJ2-3; 11 nucleotides match TRBD1. The V and J ends lost 5 bases and 2 bases, in that order; junction bases with no gene match: 6. This CDR3 has 16 amino acids. Germline CDR1 is SNHLY and CDR2 is FYNNEI. Here the CDR3 DNA reads TGTGCCAGCAGTCGAGGACAGGGGGCGATCACAGATACGCAGTATTTT. Its protein product is CASSRGQGAITDTQYF. Based on the CDR3 plus reference TRBV2 and TRBJ2-3, the full variable domain is EPEVTQTPSHQVTQMGQEVILRCVPISNHLYFYWYRQILGQKVEFLVSFYNNEISEKSEIFDDQFSVERPDGSNFTLKIRSTKLEDSAMYFCASSRGQGAITDTQYFGPGTRLTVL.

The V gene is TRBV28, the J gene TRBJ2-7; unclear D gene. Germline V gene lookup returns CDR1 MDHEN and CDR2 SYDVKM. CDR3 length: 12 residues. V lost 5 bases to trimming and J lost 3 bases, with 8 bases between them. The CDR3 coding sequence is TGTGCCAGCAGTCTCGGGTTCTACGAGCAGTACTTC. Amino acid sequence: CASSLGFYEQYF.

The chain employs TRBV19 and TRBJ2-3; 11 bases fit TRBD2. Looked up from germline, CDR1 is LNHDA and CDR2 is SQIVND (reference sequence). Trimming took 3 bases from V and 7 from J; bases not matched to a gene: 6. The CDR3 consists of 15 residues. The DNA of the CDR3 is TGTGCCAGTAGTATGACTAGCGGGATGGGAAATACGCAGTATTTT. Translation gives CASSMTSGMGNTQYF.

The chain recombines TRBV9 with TRBJ2-7, with TRBD1 matching 12 bases. The germline CDR1 and CDR2 sequences are SGDLS and YYNGEE. CDR3 length: 15 amino acids. V trimming: 0 bases; J trimming: 5 bases; junction bases outside the gene matches: 3. CDR3 in amino acids: CASSVAGQGAHEQYF. CDR3 in DNA: TGTGCCAGCAGCGTAGCGGGACAGGGGGCCCACGAGCAGTACTTC.

The chain uses TRBV5-4 and TRBJ2-2; 8 positions match TRBD1. This CDR3 is 15 amino acids long. Germline V lookup: CDR1 SGHNT, CDR2 YYREEE (reference sequence). With 5 bases clipped from V and 0 bases from J, the junction kept 3 bases outside the gene matches. This chain's CDR3 is CASRRTGPNTGELFF. In DNA form, the CDR3 reads TGTGCCAGCAGAAGGACAGGGCCGAACACCGGGGAGCTGTTTTTT. Full variable domain (missing parts from reference TRBV5-4 and TRBJ2-2): ETGVTQSPTHLIKTRGQQVTLRCSSQSGHNTVSWYQQALGQGPQFIFQYYREEENGRGNFPPRFSGLQFPNYSSELNVNALELDDSALYLCASRRTGPNTGELFFGEGSRLTVL.

CDR3 in amino acids: CASSTHENRGPGELFF. CDR3 bases: TGTGCCAGTAGTACCCATGAGAACAGGGGGCCCGGGGAGCTGTTTTTT. The rearrangement joins TRBV19 to TRBJ2-2, with 9 bases fitting TRBD1. This CDR3 has 16 amino acids. V was pared by 4 bases and J by 6 bases, with 9 bases of the junction left unmatched. From germline, CDR1 is LNHDA and CDR2 SQIVND (reference sequence).

This rearrangement joins TRBV9 to TRBJ1-1; D not resolved. V was shortened by 4 bases and J by 6 bases, with 16 bases between the two germline ends. CDR3 length: 14 residues. Germline CDR1 is SGDLS and CDR2 is YYNGEE. The DNA of the CDR3 is TGTGCCAGCAGCCCCCGTGGAGGGAGCGCTGAAGCTTTCTTT. This codes for CASSPRGGSAEAFF. The whole variable domain, filled in from reference TRBV9 and TRBJ1-1, reads DSGVTQTPKHLITATGQRVTLRCSPRSGDLSVYWYQQSLDQGLQFLIQYYNGEERAKGNILERFSAQQFPDLHSELNLSSLELGDSALYFCASSPRGGSAEAFFGQGTRLTVV.

V and J are TRBV7-9 and TRBJ1-2, with D uncertain. This CDR3 is 14 amino acids long. V dropped 1 base and J dropped 7 bases, with 13 bases sitting between them. The germline gives CDR1 SEHNR, CDR2 FQNEAQ (reference sequence). CDR3 nucleotide sequence: TGTGCCAGCAGCTTAGTAACGGGTGGATTTGGCTACACCTTC. Amino acid sequence: CASSLVTGGFGYTF.

At least ten counts were recorded for this clone. V usage is TRBV6-5 and J usage is TRBJ1-6; D is undetermined. The CDR3 covers 14 residues. V was cut by 7 bases and J by 0 bases, with 7 bases left in between. CDR1 and CDR2 from the germline V gene are MNHEY and SVGAGI. CDR3 region: CASKLSSYNSPLHF. For the CDR3, the DNA is TGTGCCAGCAAGTTGAGCTCCTATAATTCACCCCTCCACTTT.